This T cell receptor beta chain was captured in a study of blood T cell repertoires in COVID-19. Across the study: COVID-19 samples, acute and convalescent, were from the United States, Italy and Spain. From T cells, B-cell-depleted T cells, or PBMCs came the material, which was cDNA or gDNA.

The germline gives CDR1 SNHLY, CDR2 FYNNEI. The CDR3 loop spans 14 amino acids. The J segment lost 5 bases and the V segment lost 5 bases, leaving 6 bases of the junction unmatched. In the original analysis: From reference gene primer amplification, estimates of nucleated cell counts were derived. Here immunoSEQ multiplex PCR was the method, and the copy in TCRdb shows in-frame clones only, minus some. The V and J calls and clone size were taken over from that table, and D and trimming were inferred from the DNA. This sample has under 60,000 clones, with approximately 88% found just once. The sequence was obtained from a human donor with active COVID-19. The donor label of this sample is uncertain. Material: peripheral blood. The chain joins TRBV2 to TRBJ2-5; TRBD1 matches 9 bases. The chain's CDR3 is CASSSGTGIETQYF. In DNA, the CDR3 is TGTGCCAGCAGTTCCGGGACAGGGATCGAGACCCAGTACTTC.